Given below is one T cell receptor (beta chain) in context. This clonotype was detected ten times or more. Its antigen is still unknown. Within one base of it there is no much larger clone, and no base qualities were kept. These data are taken from a study of human T cells and chemical hapten exposure listed by TCRdb under 2021. For the wider study: For sensitization, 2% DPC in acetone was applied to a 2 cm by 2 cm area of upper inner arm skin. Throughout the study period of around 24 weeks, patients also received therapeutic DPC doses to the scalp every week. Patch tests used Finn chambers with 0.01% DPC on the upper back, scored after 6 days by International Contact Dermatitis Research Group standards. Alopecia areata with under or over 50% scalp involvement, alopecia totalis and alopecia universalis were represented in the patient cohort, which was mostly female. Libraries were combined into a pool for sequencing, and differences in TCR yield between samples came mainly from small differences in library volumes within the pool. In alopecia patients, the study followed how the peripheral blood TCR repertoire changed in vivo over primary and secondary sensitization to diphenylcyclopropenone (DPC), a hapten. Patient blood was sampled pre-sensitization (week 0) and at 2, 6 and about 24 weeks after DPC sensitization. For TCR sequencing, blood came from twenty-nine alopecia patients at anywhere from one to four time points (pre-sensitization, 2, 6 and 24 weeks).

In the paper's terms, the time point label means: pre-sensitization, week 0. What this sample's treatment or condition label stands for: therapeutic diphenylcyclopropenone sensitization with weekly scalp DPC. Blood at each patch-test visit was drawn before the patch test was applied. Patients were eligible if aged 18 to 70, diagnosed with alopecia and judged suitable for DPC therapy, and pregnant patients were excluded. Total RNA was extracted from unfractionated whole blood collected in Tempus Blood RNA tubes. Results the study describes overall, beyond this receptor: Compared with pre-sensitization or healthy control sets, expanded TCRs formed significantly more large CDR3 similarity clusters, which is consistent with antigen-driven responses. A positive correlation was found between the number of PT1 expanded TCRs and patch test score, with significance reached at thresholds 8, 16 and 32 but not 4. Repeated subsampling changed both the strength of the expansion versus patch-test correlation and the threshold at which that correlation became significant. DPC sensitization did not change how many TCRs were above 1 in 1000 frequency, and no evidence was found of alterations in global repertoire structure. Because every patient had alopecia, a presumed autoimmune disease, the patients' immune response might differ from that of healthy individuals.

Reading the germline V gene gives CDR1 MNHNS and CDR2 SASEGT. The trim is 6 bases for V and 2 bases for J, with a gap of 12 bases between the germline ends. The CDR3 runs 14 residues from the cysteine to the phenylalanine. The retained sequence is limited to the CDR3, 42 bases, with the frame set at the first base. Library preparation employed RACE. The sample was run on a NextSeq 500. During library preparation, unique molecular identifiers were attached to individual cDNA molecules so that TCRs could be counted in a quantitative, reproducible way. From each blood RNA sample, both TCR alpha and TCR beta chains were sequenced. Per the source publication's procedure: A median of about 87,000 TCRs per sample was observed, with a range of about 20,000 to 700,000. V, J and CDR3 annotation of the TCR reads was performed with the Decombinator software suite. Every sample was subsampled to the same number of TCRs (28,000) for the PS versus PT1 abundance plots. Expanded TCRs were defined as absent before sensitization and observed at least eight times at the 2-week time point. TCRdb trimmed the raw reads at Q25, called clones with MiXCR and kept productive beta chains. All rows with the same CDR3 protein become a single entry with the most common DNA and genes. These V and J calls rely on TCRdb rather than the paper's analysis. Here the sample has about 51,000 distinct CDR3 sequences; roughly 9.9% occur a single time. About 14% of the sample is taken by the ten largest.

Sequencing was performed on whole blood, taken in connection with sensitization to the hapten diphenylcyclopropenone (DPC). The sequence is built from TRBV6-1 and TRBJ2-3; the D gene is perhaps TRBD1, from 6 matching bases. The sequence was obtained from a woman in her 40s with alopecia areata. Some clones in this sample may be carry-over from other donors' samples. For the CDR3, the sequence is CASRKDRDTDTQYF. The sequence in DNA is TGTGCCAGCAGAAAGGACAGAGACACAGATACGCAGTATTTT.